This TCR beta chain was sequenced in a study of technical replicates of blood from several donors. Repertoires were generated with immunoSEQ multiplex PCR, while TCRdb's copy carries only in-frame clones and drops some. The table shows about 69,000 clones, with approximately 89% occurring only once. The CDR3 is made up of 16 amino acids. Trimming shortened V by 4 bases and J by 3 bases, and 19 bases separated the two germline ends. From germline, CDR1 is SGHNT and CDR2 YYREEE (reference sequence). The TCR sequence derives from a human donor in good health. Some clones in this sample may be carry-over from other donors' samples. The sequenced sample was PBMCs. The V call is TRBV5-4, the J call TRBJ1-1, with D possibly being TRBD1 (5 bases). DNA of the CDR3: TGTGCCAGCAGCAAACCACAGGCAGACAGTTACACTGAAGCTTTCTTT. Encoded protein: CASSKPQADSYTEAFF. The full variable domain, completed using reference TRBV5-4 and TRBJ1-1, is ETGVTQSPTHLIKTRGQQVTLRCSSQSGHNTVSWYQQALGQGPQFIFQYYREEENGRGNFPPRFSGLQFPNYSSELNVNALELDDSALYLCASSKPQADSYTEAFFGQGTRLTVV.